The rows below give T cell receptor beta chains drawn from one sample of a study of cytomegalovirus exposure and HLA in healthy donors. TCRdb's table, derived via immunoSEQ multiplex PCR, lists solely in-frame clones and lacks some. The table lists roughly 150,000 clones, approximately 88% of them singletons. The specimen sequenced was PBMCs. All receptors derive from a woman aged 18-35 years in good health and CMV-seropositive. Each CDR3 is given with its conserved first and last residue. Fields, in order: D gene, clone size, J gene, V gene, CDR3 DNA, CDR3 protein. D genes are given only for firm matches. The size field is filled for only some rows; it gives once, few, many or a size class.

TRBD1 - TRBJ2-7 TRBV28 TGTGCCAGCAGTGGGGACAGGAAGAAAGTCTACGAGCAGTACTTC CASSGDRKKVYEQYF
TRBD1 - TRBJ1-4 TRBV5-4 TGTGCCAGCAGCTACGACAGGGGTAATGAAAAACTGTTTTTT CASSYDRGNEKLFF
- - TRBJ2-3 TRBV7-3 TGTGCCAGCAGCTTAACGACAAGGGATACGCAGTATTTT CASSLTTRDTQYF
TRBD2 - TRBJ2-2 TRBV30 TGTGCCTGGAGAGCGGGGGCGAACACCGGGGAGCTGTTTTTT CAWRAGANTGELFF
TRBD1 - TRBJ1-5 TRBV5-4 TGTGCCAGCAGCTCCGGGGGACAGACTAGCAATCAGCCCCAGCATTTT CASSSGGQTSNQPQHF
- once TRBJ2-3 TRBV7-2 TGTGCCAGCAGCCCTAACACAGATACGCAGTATTTT CASSPNTDTQYF
TRBD1 - TRBJ1-2 TRBV18 TGTGCCAGCTCACCACCGACAGGGGAGGTTCGTGGCTACACCTTC CASSPPTGEVRGYTF
TRBD2 once TRBJ2-1 TRBV6-5 TGTGCCAGCAGTTACTCTAGCGGGAGCGAGAGTAGTGAGCAGTTCTTC CASSYSSGSESSEQFF
TRBD1 - TRBJ2-7 TRBV11-3 TGTGCCAGCAGCCATATAACAGGGGTCCACGAGCAGTACTTC CASSHITGVHEQYF
TRBD1 - TRBJ2-7 TRBV7-2 TGTGCCAGCAGCCCGACAGGGAACCCCTCCTACGAGCAGTACTTC CASSPTGNPSYEQYF
- - TRBJ2-1 TRBV21-1 TGTGCCAGCAGCAAACGGCTAGCGGGAGGTTCGCGATACAATGAGCAGTTCTTC CASSKRLAGGSRYNEQFF
TRBD2 - TRBJ2-7 TRBV5-1 TGCGCCAGCGGGAGCGGGGGGTCCTACGAGCAGTACTTC CASGSGGSYEQYF
TRBD2 - TRBJ2-4 TRBV5-1 TGCGCCAGCAGCTTAAGGACTAGCGGGATCGCCGTAGCCAAAAACATTCAGTACTTC CASSLRTSGIAVAKNIQYF
- - TRBJ1-2 TRBV5-6 TGTGCCAGCAGCTTGGGACAGAGTAACTATGGCTACACCTTC CASSLGQSNYGYTF
- - TRBJ2-5 TRBV19 TGTGCCAGTAGTATGGGACTCGGAGCGGGCCAAGAGACCCAGTACTTC CASSMGLGAGQETQYF
TRBD2 - TRBJ2-3 TRBV4-1 TGCGCCAGCAGCGGGGGACTAGCGGGAGGGGCCACTAGCACAGATACGCAGTATTTT CASSGGLAGGATSTDTQYF
TRBD2 - TRBJ2-1 TRBV7-9 TGTGCCAGCAGCGACGCTAGCGGGAGGGCAGATGAGCAGTTCTTC CASSDASGRADEQFF
- - TRBJ2-1 TRBV7-8 TGTGCCAGCAGTCCCACAGGAACTACAATGAGACAGTTCTTC CASSPTGTTMRQFF
TRBD2 - TRBJ2-3 TRBV11-3 TGTGCCAGCAGCCAGCGGGAGGGCCACACAGATACGCAGTATTTT CASSQREGHTDTQYF
TRBD1 - TRBJ1-5 TRBV6-1 TGTGCCAGCAGTGGGCACAGGGGGAGTGGGAGCAATCAGCCCCAGCATTTT CASSGHRGSGSNQPQHF
TRBD2 - TRBJ2-7 TRBV5-4 TGTGCCACCCCGAGGACTAGCCTCTCCTACGAGCAGTACTTC CATPRTSLSYEQYF
TRBD1 - TRBJ2-3 TRBV6-5 TGTGCCAGCAGGACCGGGACAGGGGGAGATACGCAGTATTTT CASRTGTGGDTQYF
- - TRBJ1-4 TRBV11-2 TGTGCCAGCAGCAAAGATATAACCCAGGGGTCTGTAGAAAAACTGTTTTTT CASSKDITQGSVEKLFF
TRBD2 - TRBJ2-1 TRBV19 TGTGCCAGTAGTGCAGGACTAGCGGGAGCCGGCGGCAATGAGCAGTTCTTC CASSAGLAGAGGNEQFF
- - TRBJ1-4 TRBV5-1 TGCGCCAGCAGCGAAAACACCGGGACACAGCATGAAAAACTGTTTTTT CASSENTGTQHEKLFF
TRBD1 - TRBJ2-7 TRBV6-1 TGTGCCAGCAGTGAAGCGTTCACGTTTTCGGGTTTATGGACAGGAACCTACGAGCAGTACTTC CASSEAFTFSGLWTGTYEQYF
- - TRBJ2-7 TRBV28 TGTGCCAGCAGGCCCGGAGGTCTATTCGAGCAGTACTTC CASRPGGLFEQYF
TRBD2 - TRBJ2-1 TRBV15 TGTGCCACCAGCAGTAACAGCGGGAGTTACAATGAGCAGTTCTTC CATSSNSGSYNEQFF